This entry is about one TCR beta chain. Its antigen specificity is not known. No base-level quality is on record; no much larger clone is a single base apart. The library was built by means of RACE. The listed sequencing device is NextSeq 500. During library preparation, unique molecular identifiers were attached to individual cDNA molecules so that TCRs could be counted in a quantitative, reproducible way. Each blood RNA sample was used to sequence both TCR alpha and TCR beta chains. The study's processing was this. The median number of TCRs per sample was around 96,000, ranging from roughly 23,224 to 690,600. V, J and CDR3 annotation of the TCR reads was performed with the Decombinator software suite. For PS versus PT1 abundance plots, all samples were subsampled to the same number of TCRs (28,000). TCRs were defined as expanded if absent before sensitization and observed at least eight times at the 2-week time point. The raw public reads went through TCRdb reprocessing: fastp at Q25, MiXCR clone calling, in-frame beta chains kept. Merged by CDR3 protein, the rows form single entries marked with the most common genes and DNA. TCRdb, not the original authors, processed these V and J calls. This sample has about 190,000 distinct CDR3 sequences in its table, and more than 20% of those were observed once. The top ten clonotypes cover 2% to 3% of the sample.

The sample originates from a study of human T cells and chemical hapten exposure (dated by TCRdb to the early 2020s). Context from the whole study: For sensitization, 2% DPC in acetone was applied to a roughly 2 cm by roughly 2 cm area of upper inner arm skin. Patients additionally received weekly therapeutic DPC doses to the scalp throughout the roughly 25-week study period. Patch testing was done on the upper back using Finn chambers containing 0.01% DPC, and results were scored after 6 days according to International Contact Dermatitis Research Group standards. Blood was sampled from patients pre-sensitization (week 0) and at 2, 6 and about 24 weeks after DPC sensitization. In alopecia patients, the study followed how the peripheral blood TCR repertoire changed in vivo over primary and secondary sensitization to diphenylcyclopropenone (DPC), a hapten. Alopecia areata with under or over 50% scalp involvement, alopecia totalis and alopecia universalis were represented in the patient cohort, which was mostly female. Libraries were combined into a pool for sequencing, and differences in TCR yield between samples came mainly from small differences in library volumes within the pool. For TCR sequencing, blood came from over 25 alopecia patients at anywhere from one to four time points (pre-sensitization, 2, 6 and 24 weeks).

The CDR3 has 17 amino acids, counting the end cysteine and phenylalanine. Only the CDR3 portion is preserved as DNA: 51 bases, with reading frame beginning at the first base. The germline V gene sets CDR1 to MNHEY and CDR2 to SVGAGI. Relative to germline, V is missing 7 bases and J is missing 1 base, with 11 bases of the junction outside any gene match. What the work shows at the level of the full study, not this receptor alone: All patients had alopecia, a presumed autoimmune disease, so their immune response might differ from that of healthy individuals. Expanded TCRs formed significantly more large CDR3 similarity clusters than pre-sensitization or healthy control sets, consistent with antigen-driven responses. Patch test score was positively correlated with the number of PT1 expanded TCRs, with significance at thresholds 8, 16 and 32 but not at 4. DPC sensitization did not change the number of TCRs with a frequency above 1 in 1000, and there was no evidence of changes in global repertoire structure. After repeated subsampling, the strength of the expansion versus patch-test correlation and the threshold at which it became significant changed.

The time point label corresponds to: patch test 3, about 24 weeks after DPC sensitization. The treatment or condition label, as the study defines it: therapeutic diphenylcyclopropenone sensitization with weekly scalp DPC. At every patch-test visit, the blood draw took place before the patch test was put on. Patients were considered eligible if aged 18 to 70, diagnosed with alopecia and deemed suitable for DPC therapy, and patients were excluded if pregnant. Total RNA was isolated from unfractionated whole blood collected in Tempus Blood RNA tubes. Recombination joined TRBV6-5 with TRBJ2-1; TRBD2 matches 9 bases in the middle. Specimen: whole blood, collected in connection with sensitization to the hapten diphenylcyclopropenone (DPC). The clonotype comes from a woman aged 40 to 50 with alopecia areata. Some clones in this sample may be carry-over from other donors' samples. This receptor has the CDR3 CASTRRGSGRSYNEQFF. The sequenced DNA: TGTGCCAGCACCCGGCGAGGGAGCGGGAGGTCCTACAATGAGCAGTTCTTC.